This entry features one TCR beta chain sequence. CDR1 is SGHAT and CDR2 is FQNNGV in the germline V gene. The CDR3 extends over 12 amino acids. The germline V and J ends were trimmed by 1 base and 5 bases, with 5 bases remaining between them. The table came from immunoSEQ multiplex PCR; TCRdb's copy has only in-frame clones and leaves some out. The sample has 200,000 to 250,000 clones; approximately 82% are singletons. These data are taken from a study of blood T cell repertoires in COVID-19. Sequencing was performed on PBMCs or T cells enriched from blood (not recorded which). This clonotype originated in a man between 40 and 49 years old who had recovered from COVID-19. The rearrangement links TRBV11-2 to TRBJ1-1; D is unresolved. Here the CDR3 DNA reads TGTGCCAGCAGCTTAGGGGCAACTGAAGCTTTCTTT. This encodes CASSLGATEAFF.